A selection of T cell receptor beta chains follows, all from one sample in a study of shared clonotypes between healthy human individuals. Here immunoSEQ multiplex PCR was the method, and the copy in TCRdb shows in-frame clones only, minus some. The table records 110,000 or so clones, about 67% of them present only once. The sample taken for sequencing was memory CD8+ T cells sorted from blood. Receptor source: a woman in her twenties or thirties in good health. Each CDR3 is given with its conserved first and last residue. The D gene is left open where the match is weak. Size tells how often a clone was seen (once, few, many) or the class of an expanded clone, and some rows leave it out.

v_call,cdr3_length,d_call,j_call,clone_size,cdr3_aa,cdr3_nt
TRBV5-1,13,NA,TRBJ2-7,NA,CASSSRKVYEQYF,TGCGCCAGCAGCTCAAGGAAGGTCTACGAGCAGTACTTC
TRBV6-1,14,TRBD1,TRBJ1-5,many,CASRGTGISQPQHF,TGTGCCAGCAGGGGGACAGGGATTTCTCAGCCCCAGCATTTT
TRBV6-1,16,TRBD1,TRBJ2-7,NA,CASSDFGQAFRYEQYF,TGTGCCAGCAGTGATTTTGGACAGGCCTTCCGCTACGAGCAGTACTTC
TRBV15,15,TRBD1,TRBJ2-5,once,CATSRDRGGGEAQYF,TGTGCCACCAGCAGAGACAGAGGGGGCGGAGAGGCCCAGTACTTC
TRBV6-1,14,TRBD1,TRBJ2-1,few,CASSDGTGGNEQFF,TGTGCCAGCAGTGACGGGACAGGGGGCAATGAGCAGTTCTTC
TRBV28,11,NA,TRBJ1-5,NA,CASSFSQPQHF,TGTGCCAGCAGTTTCAGTCAGCCCCAGCATTTT
TRBV5-6,13,NA,TRBJ2-1,NA,CASSLGSYNEQFF,TGTGCCAGCAGCTTGGGCAGTTACAATGAGCAGTTCTTC
TRBV5-1,13,NA,TRBJ2-7,NA,CASSPTSPYEQYF,TGCGCCAGCAGCCCCACATCCCCCTACGAGCAGTACTTC
TRBV5-6,15,TRBD2,TRBJ2-7,NA,CASRSRLAESYEQYF,TGTGCCAGCAGGTCCAGACTAGCGGAATCCTACGAGCAGTACTTC
TRBV28,17,NA,TRBJ1-3,few,CASSLFGGPNSGNTIYF,TGTGCCAGCAGTTTGTTTGGCGGGCCCAACTCTGGAAACACCATATATTTT
TRBV28,14,NA,TRBJ2-3,NA,CASSLGLSTDTQYF,TGTGCCAGCAGCCTTGGACTGAGCACAGATACGCAGTATTTT
TRBV6-1,13,TRBD2,TRBJ2-7,NA,CASCLAGGHEQYF,TGTGCCAGCTGTCTAGCGGGCGGCCACGAGCAGTACTTC
TRBV6-4,14,TRBD2,TRBJ2-3,few,CASSEAGSTDTQYF,TGTGCCAGCAGTGAAGCGGGATCCACAGATACGCAGTATTTT
TRBV28,16,TRBD1,TRBJ2-1,NA,CASSGGLTGAYNEQFF,TGTGCCAGCAGTGGAGGATTGACAGGGGCTTACAATGAGCAGTTCTTC
TRBV28,14,NA,TRBJ1-2,NA,CASSPSRGQDYYTF,TGTGCCAGCAGTCCATCCCGGGGGCAGGATTACTACACCTTC
TRBV28,16,TRBD2,TRBJ2-1,NA,CASSTIWGGGSNEQFF,TGTGCCAGCAGTACTATATGGGGCGGCGGGAGCAATGAGCAGTTCTTC
TRBV30,15,NA,TRBJ1-1,NA,CAWSVLPGANTEAFF,TGTGCCTGGAGTGTACTACCAGGGGCGAACACTGAAGCTTTCTTT
TRBV28,15,NA,TRBJ1-3,NA,CASSITLVDGNTIYF,TGTGCCAGCAGTATAACTCTGGTAGATGGAAACACCATATATTTT
TRBV29-1,15,NA,TRBJ2-6,many,CSVEEGGSGANVLTF,TGCAGCGTTGAGGAGGGAGGCTCTGGGGCCAACGTCCTGACTTTC
TRBV4-1,13,NA,TRBJ1-1,NA,CASSQGQNTEAFF,TGCGCCAGCAGCCAAGGTCAGAACACTGAAGCTTTCTTT
TRBV9,16,TRBD1,TRBJ1-3,NA,CASSARAGTAGNTIYF,TGTGCCAGCAGCGCCCGTGCCGGGACAGCTGGAAACACCATATATTTT
TRBV7-9,15,TRBD1,TRBJ2-5,NA,CASSSGTAFQETQYF,TGTGCCAGCAGCTCCGGGACAGCTTTCCAAGAGACCCAGTACTTC
TRBV9,13,NA,TRBJ1-5,NA,CASSVGGTWPQHF,TGTGCCAGCAGCGTAGGTGGGACGTGGCCCCAGCATTTT
TRBV28,10,NA,TRBJ2-7,many,CVGRGLEQYF,TGTGTCGGGCGGGGGCTCGAGCAGTACTTC
TRBV2,15,TRBD2,TRBJ2-1,NA,CASRKGLAGDLEQFF,TGTGCCAGCAGAAAGGGACTAGCGGGAGACCTGGAGCAGTTCTTC
TRBV29-1,14,NA,TRBJ2-1,NA,CSVERSPDRSEQFF,TGCAGCGTTGAGCGCAGTCCCGATCGTAGTGAGCAGTTCTTC
TRBV15,15,TRBD1,TRBJ2-3,many,CATSNQGQATDTQYF,TGTGCCACCAGCAATCAGGGACAGGCCACAGATACGCAGTATTTT
TRBV19,15,TRBD2,TRBJ2-1,once,CASSDLAGVGNEQFF,TGTGCCAGTAGTGATCTAGCGGGAGTAGGCAATGAGCAGTTCTTC
TRBV7-9,14,TRBD2,TRBJ2-7,NA,CASSLLAGVNEQYF,TGTGCCAGCAGCCTCTTAGCGGGAGTAAACGAGCAGTACTTC
TRBV25-1,14,NA,TRBJ2-3,NA,CASSVGESGDTQYF,TGTGCCAGCAGTGTAGGGGAGTCGGGAGATACGCAGTATTTT
TRBV28,14,NA,TRBJ1-1,NA,CASSPPQDQTEAFF,TGTGCCAGCAGTCCCCCGCAGGATCAGACTGAAGCTTTCTTT
TRBV5-1,14,NA,TRBJ2-5,few,CASSFQGLRETQYF,TGCGCCAGCAGTTTTCAGGGTTTGAGGGAGACCCAGTACTTC
TRBV7-9,16,TRBD2,TRBJ2-7,NA,CASSSQTSGALREQYF,TGTGCCAGCAGTTCCCAGACTAGCGGGGCGCTTCGGGAGCAGTACTTC
TRBV15,15,TRBD1,TRBJ2-7,many,CATSGTGTGSYEQYF,TGTGCCACCAGCGGAACCGGGACAGGGTCCTACGAGCAGTACTTC
TRBV28,15,NA,TRBJ2-7,NA,CASTLARGGGREQYF,TGTGCCAGCACTCTGGCCCGAGGAGGTGGTCGCGAGCAGTACTTC
TRBV6-9,16,TRBD1,TRBJ2-2,NA,CASSYLQGANTGELFF,TGTGCCAGCAGTTACTTGCAGGGGGCGAACACCGGGGAGCTGTTTTTT
TRBV7-8,12,NA,TRBJ2-3,once,CASSSPGDTQYF,TGTGCCAGCAGCTCCCCGGGAGATACGCAGTATTTT
TRBV5-1,13,NA,TRBJ2-7,NA,CASSLAAGYEQYF,TGCGCCAGCAGCTTGGCCGCAGGGTACGAGCAGTACTTC
TRBV6-1,14,NA,TRBJ1-2,NA,CASSEGSESYGYTF,TGTGCCAGCAGTGAAGGGAGTGAGAGCTATGGCTACACCTTC
TRBV7-2,17,TRBD2,TRBJ2-1,NA,CASSFLPPGTSNNEQFF,TGTGCCAGCAGCTTCCTCCCCCCCGGGACTAGCAACAATGAGCAGTTCTTC
TRBV6-1,14,TRBD1,TRBJ2-7,NA,CASSALRGLYEQYF,TGTGCCAGCAGTGCTCTCAGGGGGCTCTACGAGCAGTACTTC
TRBV4-1,14,NA,TRBJ1-5,NA,CASSQEQGNQPQHF,TGCGCCAGCAGCCAAGAACAGGGCAATCAGCCCCAGCATTTT
TRBV1,19,NA,TRBJ2-4,NA,CTSSQALAGGPLAKNIQYF,TGCACCAGCAGTCAGGCCCTAGCGGGAGGGCCCTTGGCCAAAAACATTCAGTACTTC
TRBV7-8,13,TRBD1,TRBJ1-1,NA,CASKVTGRTEAFF,TGTGCCAGCAAGGTGACAGGGAGGACTGAAGCTTTCTTT
TRBV4-2,15,NA,TRBJ1-2,many,CASSLNDGGADGYTF,TGTGCCAGCAGCCTCAATGACGGGGGGGCAGATGGCTACACCTTC
TRBV19,13,TRBD1,TRBJ1-5,few,CASRGQGDQPQHF,TGTGCCAGTAGGGGACAGGGCGATCAGCCCCAGCATTTT
TRBV27,15,TRBD2,TRBJ2-1,NA,CASSFGLAAHNEQFF,TGTGCCAGCAGTTTTGGGCTAGCGGCACACAATGAGCAGTTCTTC
TRBV4-2,16,TRBD2,TRBJ2-7,NA,CASSQVVGTSGSEQYF,TGTGCCAGCAGCCAAGTTGTAGGGACTAGCGGATCTGAGCAGTACTTC
TRBV11-2,13,NA,TRBJ1-2,NA,CASSPDGNYGYTF,TGTGCCAGCAGCCCGGACGGAAACTATGGCTACACCTTC